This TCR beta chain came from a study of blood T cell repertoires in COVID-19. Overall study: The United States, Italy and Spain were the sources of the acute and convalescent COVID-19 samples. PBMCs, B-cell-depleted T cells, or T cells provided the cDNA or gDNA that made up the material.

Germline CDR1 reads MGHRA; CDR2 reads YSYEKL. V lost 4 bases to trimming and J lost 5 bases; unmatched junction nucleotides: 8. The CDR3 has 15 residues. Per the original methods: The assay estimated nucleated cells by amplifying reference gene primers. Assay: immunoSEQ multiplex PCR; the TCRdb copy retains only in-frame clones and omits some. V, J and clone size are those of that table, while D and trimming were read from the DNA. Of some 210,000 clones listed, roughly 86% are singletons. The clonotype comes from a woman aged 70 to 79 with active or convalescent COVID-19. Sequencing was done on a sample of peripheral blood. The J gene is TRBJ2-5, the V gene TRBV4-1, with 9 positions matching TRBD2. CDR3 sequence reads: CASSLGTSIEETQYF. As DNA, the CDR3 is TGCGCCAGCAGCCTAGGGACTAGCATCGAGGAGACCCAGTACTTC.